This is a list of T cell receptor beta chains from one sample in a study of cytomegalovirus exposure and HLA in healthy donors. This table comes from immunoSEQ multiplex PCR, and its TCRdb copy is limited to in-frame clones, with some not included. This table has approximately 76,000 clones, about 64% appearing once. Sequencing was carried out using PBMCs. Receptor source: a man aged 25 to 40 in good health and CMV-seropositive. Each CDR3 is given with its conserved first and last residue. A D gene is named only where the DNA matches it firmly. Clone size is not always given. Where it is, it says once, few, many or a class for expanded clones.

cdr3_nt | cdr3_aa | cdr3_length | j_call | d_call | clone_size | v_call
TGTGCCAGCAGTTTATCCCAGATCTACAGGGGTCTCTCCTACGAGCAGTACTTC | CASSLSQIYRGLSYEQYF | 18 | TRBJ2-7 | TRBD1 | . | TRBV27
TGTGCCAGCAGTGGGGACACTAAAGAGACCCAGTACTTC | CASSGDTKETQYF | 13 | TRBJ2-5 | . | . | TRBV28
TGCGCCAGCAGCCACGGGGGGGGGTATGAAAAACTGTTTTTT | CASSHGGGYEKLFF | 14 | TRBJ1-4 | . | . | TRBV4-1
TGTGCCAGTAGTAGCACACCGTCCTACGAGCAGTACTTC | CASSSTPSYEQYF | 13 | TRBJ2-7 | . | . | TRBV19
TGCGCCAGCAGCTTGCTCGAGACTAGCGGGGGCGCAGATACGCAGTATTTT | CASSLLETSGGADTQYF | 17 | TRBJ2-3 | TRBD2 | . | TRBV5-1
TGTGCCAGCAGCCAGGGACAGTCCTACGAGCAGTACTTC | CASSQGQSYEQYF | 13 | TRBJ2-7 | TRBD1 | . | TRBV28
TGCGCCAGCAGCCCCGGACTAGCGGGTAGCTCCTACGAGCAGTACTTC | CASSPGLAGSSYEQYF | 16 | TRBJ2-7 | TRBD2 | . | TRBV5-1
TGTGCCAGCAGTGCATCAGGCCTCAGGGAAAAACTGTTTTTT | CASSASGLREKLFF | 14 | TRBJ1-4 | . | . | TRBV2
TGCAGCCTTAGCGGGACGGCCTACAATGAGCAGTTCTTC | CSLSGTAYNEQFF | 13 | TRBJ2-1 | TRBD2 | . | TRBV29-1
TGTGCCAGCAATACGGGGGCGGGGGCCTCCACAGATACGCAGTATTTT | CASNTGAGASTDTQYF | 16 | TRBJ2-3 | . | few | TRBV5-4
TGCGCCAGCAGCCTGGGACTAGCGGGAGATGTCACCGGGGAGCTGTTTTTT | CASSLGLAGDVTGELFF | 17 | TRBJ2-2 | TRBD2 | few | TRBV4-3
TGTGCCAGCAGTGGAGACAGGGAACCCGTCTACGAGCAGTACTTC | CASSGDREPVYEQYF | 15 | TRBJ2-7 | TRBD1 | . | TRBV2
TGCGCCAGCAGCCAAGTTAATCTCCTGACCTTAGGGGTAATTTACGAGCAGTACTTC | CASSQVNLLTLGVIYEQYF | 19 | TRBJ2-7 | . | . | TRBV4-1
TGTGCCATCAGTTACAGGGGTAATGAGCAGTTCTTC | CAISYRGNEQFF | 12 | TRBJ2-1 | TRBD1 | few | TRBV10-3
TGTGCCAGCAGCCAGGGACAGGGTCGCTACAATGAGCAGTTCTTC | CASSQGQGRYNEQFF | 15 | TRBJ2-1 | TRBD1 | . | TRBV5-6
TGTGCCAGCAGTCCCCGAGGAGAATTGAAGCCCCAGCATTTT | CASSPRGELKPQHF | 14 | TRBJ1-5 | . | few | TRBV28
TGTGCCAGTAGTATTGGGACAGGAAATAATGAAAAACTGTTTTTT | CASSIGTGNNEKLFF | 15 | TRBJ1-4 | TRBD1 | few | TRBV19
TGTGCCAGCAGCCCAGTGGGACAGGGAGAGTCTGAGCAGTTCTTC | CASSPVGQGESEQFF | 15 | TRBJ2-1 | TRBD1 | few | TRBV6-1
TGTGCCAGCAGTATGGGGACTTTTATGGGGCAGTATTTT | CASSMGTFMGQYF | 13 | TRBJ2-3 | . | . | TRBV2
TGTGCCAGCAGCTTACCGGGCACTGAAGCTTTCTTT | CASSLPGTEAFF | 12 | TRBJ1-1 | . | . | TRBV7-9
TGTGCCAGCTCACCAGACAGCTATGGCTACACCTTC | CASSPDSYGYTF | 12 | TRBJ1-2 | . | . | TRBV18
TGTGCCAGCAGACGACAGGGGGTAATCTATGGCTACACCTTC | CASRRQGVIYGYTF | 14 | TRBJ1-2 | TRBD1 | . | TRBV2
TGTGCCAGCAGTTACTTCGACAGTCTTAATTCACCCCTCCACTTT | CASSYFDSLNSPLHF | 15 | TRBJ1-6 | . | . | TRBV6-5
TGTGCCAGCAGTTTAGACAACGAGCAGTACTTC | CASSLDNEQYF | 11 | TRBJ2-7 | . | . | TRBV27
TGCGCCAGCAGCTTGATCCGGGACAGGACCTCTTACTCTGGAAACACCATATATTTT | CASSLIRDRTSYSGNTIYF | 19 | TRBJ1-3 | TRBD1 | few | TRBV4-1
TGTGCCAGCAGCTTGCCTATAGAAGAGACCCAGTACTTC | CASSLPIEETQYF | 13 | TRBJ2-5 | . | . | TRBV5-6
TGTGCCAGCAGCTTGGGACTAGCGGGGGGGGTTAACACAGATACGCAGTATTTT | CASSLGLAGGVNTDTQYF | 18 | TRBJ2-3 | TRBD2 | . | TRBV5-4
TGTGCCAGTAGCGGGGACAGGTGGAATGAAAAACTGTTTTTT | CASSGDRWNEKLFF | 14 | TRBJ1-4 | TRBD1 | few | TRBV19
TGCAGCGTTGTCCTCTTCCGGGACAGGGGTTTAAATGAAAAACTGTTTTTT | CSVVLFRDRGLNEKLFF | 17 | TRBJ1-4 | TRBD1 | . | TRBV29-1
TGTGCCAGCAGCACTCCCGGGACAGGGGGCAATCAGCCCCAGCATTTT | CASSTPGTGGNQPQHF | 16 | TRBJ1-5 | . | few | TRBV21-1
TGTGCCAGCAGTGGACAGGGCGAGCAGTACTTC | CASSGQGEQYF | 11 | TRBJ2-7 | TRBD1 | few | TRBV27
TGCGCCAGCAGGGGGACAGTTCAAGAGACCCAGTACTTC | CASRGTVQETQYF | 13 | TRBJ2-5 | TRBD1 | once | TRBV5-1
TGCGCCAGCAGCCTAGGGGGACAGTCAGGCAATGAGCAGTTCTTC | CASSLGGQSGNEQFF | 15 | TRBJ2-1 | TRBD1 | . | TRBV5-1
TGCGCCAGCAGCCAAGATTCGGTAGCGGGGAATGAGCAGTTCTTC | CASSQDSVAGNEQFF | 15 | TRBJ2-1 | TRBD2 | few | TRBV4-3
TGTGCCAGCAGCTTAGGGGACTCCGCCTCTGGAAACACCATATATTTT | CASSLGDSASGNTIYF | 16 | TRBJ1-3 | . | . | TRBV13
TGTGCTAGTGACGACGGACACTCTGGGGCCAACGTCCTGACTTTC | CASDDGHSGANVLTF | 15 | TRBJ2-6 | . | few | TRBV12-5
TGTGCCACCAGCATAGCGTTGGGTCAGATGAACACTGAAGCTTTCTTT | CATSIALGQMNTEAFF | 16 | TRBJ1-1 | . | . | TRBV15
TGCAGCGTTGTGCGCGTTGGGCGGGGGCTCGGCGAGCAGTACTTC | CSVVRVGRGLGEQYF | 15 | TRBJ2-7 | . | few | TRBV29-1
TGTGCCACCAGCAGAGATTCGGGCAGACTATACGAGCAGTACTTC | CATSRDSGRLYEQYF | 15 | TRBJ2-7 | . | . | TRBV15
TGTGCCATCAGTGACGGGGGGTCCTGGACTCGCGAGCAGTACTTC | CAISDGGSWTREQYF | 15 | TRBJ2-7 | TRBD2 | . | TRBV10-3
TGCAGCGTTTCCGGGGGTGGATCCTACGAGCAGTACTTC | CSVSGGGSYEQYF | 13 | TRBJ2-7 | . | . | TRBV29-1
TGTGCCAGCAGCCCCACGTCAGGACAATCCTACGAGCAGTACTTC | CASSPTSGQSYEQYF | 15 | TRBJ2-7 | . | . | TRBV21-1
TGTGCCAGCAGCCTCCAGGGATACGAGCAGTACTTC | CASSLQGYEQYF | 12 | TRBJ2-7 | . | . | TRBV11-1
TGTGCCAGCAGCTGGCGGGCGGCGGGGGAGCTGTTTTTT | CASSWRAAGELFF | 13 | TRBJ2-2 | . | . | TRBV5-6
TGCGCCAGCAGCAGATTAGCGGGAGGTACCGCCGAGCAGTACTTC | CASSRLAGGTAEQYF | 15 | TRBJ2-7 | TRBD2 | . | TRBV5-1
TGTGCCTGGGCCAGGGAGGGGACCCAGTACTTC | CAWAREGTQYF | 11 | TRBJ2-5 | TRBD2 | . | TRBV30
TGTGCCAGCAGTTTACTAGCGGGGGGGTACCATGAGCAGTTCTTC | CASSLLAGGYHEQFF | 15 | TRBJ2-1 | TRBD2 | . | TRBV28
TGTGCCAGCAGCCCTACTACCCCTAGCGGGAGATACAATGAGCAGTTCTTC | CASSPTTPSGRYNEQFF | 17 | TRBJ2-1 | TRBD2 | . | TRBV7-6
TGTGCCAGCAGCACACAGGGGGCTTATGAGCAGTTCTTC | CASSTQGAYEQFF | 13 | TRBJ2-1 | TRBD1 | . | TRBV9
TGTGCCAGCAGCTCTCAAACAGGGATGAGCAATCAGCCCCAGCATTTT | CASSSQTGMSNQPQHF | 16 | TRBJ1-5 | . | . | TRBV7-9
TGTGCCAGCAGTTCTAGGACTAGCGGACCCTACAATGAGCAGTTCTTC | CASSSRTSGPYNEQFF | 16 | TRBJ2-1 | TRBD2 | . | TRBV27
TGTGCCAGCATATCGGGGGGCGGTGGCCGCACTGAAGCTTTCTTT | CASISGGGGRTEAFF | 15 | TRBJ1-1 | . | . | TRBV28
TGTGCCAGCACGCATGGGGCCGATGAAAAACTGTTTTTT | CASTHGADEKLFF | 13 | TRBJ1-4 | . | . | TRBV6-1
TGTGCCAGCAGACAGGGGGGGATGTACGAGCAGTACTTC | CASRQGGMYEQYF | 13 | TRBJ2-7 | . | . | TRBV2